Detailed here is one T cell receptor (beta chain). Other nucleotide sequences in the sample specify the same CDR3. This record comes from a study of blood T cell repertoires in COVID-19. In the study overall: Samples representing acute and convalescent COVID-19 were sourced from the United States, Italy and Spain. Sources were T cells, B-cell-depleted T cells, or PBMCs; the material itself was cDNA or gDNA.

Germline V gene data show CDR1 as LNHDA and CDR2 as SQIVND (reference sequence). There are 15 residues in the CDR3. J was trimmed by 3 bases and V by 7 bases; bases with no gene match: 7. Original data processing: Cell counts per sample came from amplifying reference gene primers. Produced via immunoSEQ multiplex PCR; TCRdb's table is partial and in-frame only. V, J and clone size reflect that table, while D and trimming were determined from the DNA. The sample comprises roughly 100,000 clones, around nine tenths of which are singletons, and over 2% rests with the top ten. The TCR originated in a man aged 50-59 years with active COVID-19. The V call is TRBV19, the J call TRBJ2-1; 9 bases are a match to TRBD1. Sequencing used peripheral blood. The CDR3 DNA reads as TGTGCCAGTACTCCCGGGGGACAGGGCTACAATGAGCAGTTCTTC. This gives the protein CASTPGGQGYNEQFF.